The rows below give T cell receptor beta chains drawn from one sample of a study of shared clonotypes between healthy human individuals. Method: immunoSEQ multiplex PCR; TCRdb's copy keeps in-frame clones and lacks some. The table records over 2,000,000 clones, around 93% of them present only once. Sequenced sample: naive CD8+ T cells from PBMCs. The origin of the receptors is a man aged 18 to 29 in good health. Some clones in this sample may be carry-over from other donors' samples. The CDR3 runs from the conserved cysteine through the conserved F or W. A D gene is named only where the DNA matches it firmly. Only some rows state a clone size, as once, few, many or a class for expanded clones.

d_call	clone_size	v_call	j_call	cdr3_length	cdr3_nt	cdr3_aa
TRBD2	NA	TRBV11-2	TRBJ2-7	16	TGTGCCAGCAGCTTAGTCGGCGGGAGACCCAACTACGAGCAGTACTTC	CASSLVGGRPNYEQYF
TRBD2	NA	TRBV6-1	TRBJ2-7	18	TGTGCCAGCAGTGAAGCGCATCTGGCTAGCGGGACTTTTGGCGAGCAGTACTTC	CASSEAHLASGTFGEQYF
NA	NA	TRBV28	TRBJ2-7	11	TGTGCCAGCAGTGTCGGCTACGAGCAGTACTTC	CASSVGYEQYF
TRBD1	NA	TRBV7-2	TRBJ1-1	18	TGTGCCAGCAGCCGGTGGGACAGTAGAGTTTCTATGAACACTGAAGCTTTCTTT	CASSRWDSRVSMNTEAFF
NA	NA	TRBV28	TRBJ2-3	14	TGTGCCAGCAGTTTTAACCCCCCCTCGGATACGCAGTATTTT	CASSFNPPSDTQYF
NA	NA	TRBV5-5	TRBJ2-7	13	TGTGCCAGCAGCTTGCGGCAGACCTACGAGCAGTACTTC	CASSLRQTYEQYF
TRBD1	NA	TRBV13	TRBJ1-1	14	TGTGCCAGCAGCTGGGGACAGGGAGGCACTGAAGCTTTCTTT	CASSWGQGGTEAFF
TRBD1	NA	TRBV28	TRBJ1-2	16	TGTGCCAGCACCGGGACAGGCCATCCCTCTAACTATGGCTACACCTTC	CASTGTGHPSNYGYTF
NA	NA	TRBV5-6	TRBJ1-2	12	TGTGCCAGCAGCAGGGGGAACTATGGCTACACCTTC	CASSRGNYGYTF
NA	NA	TRBV19	TRBJ1-5	14	TGTGCCAGTAGTCCCGAGTCGTATAATCAGCCCCAGCATTTT	CASSPESYNQPQHF
TRBD1	once	TRBV9	TRBJ1-1	13	TGTGCCAGCAGCGTACTAACAGGGGTTGAAGCTTTCTTT	CASSVLTGVEAFF
NA	NA	TRBV7-9	TRBJ1-1	14	TGTGCCAGCAGCTTAGAATTAATGAACACTGAAGCTTTCTTT	CASSLELMNTEAFF
NA	NA	TRBV19	TRBJ1-1	15	TGTGCCAGCACCCGTCCCGACAGTCTGAACACTGAAGCTTTCTTT	CASTRPDSLNTEAFF
NA	NA	TRBV6-5	TRBJ2-7	13	TGTGCCAGCAGTTACGCACCCGGGTACGAGCAGTACTTC	CASSYAPGYEQYF
NA	NA	TRBV27	TRBJ1-4	12	TGTGCCAGCAGTTTTGCGGGAGAAAAACTGTTTTTT	CASSFAGEKLFF
TRBD2	NA	TRBV9	TRBJ2-2	18	TGTGCCAGCAGCGTCAACCCACTAGCGGGAGTAAGAACCGGGGAGCTGTTTTTT	CASSVNPLAGVRTGELFF
NA	NA	TRBV28	TRBJ1-1	13	TGTGCCAGCAGTCCGAGAGGAGACACTGAAGCTTTCTTT	CASSPRGDTEAFF
NA	NA	TRBV18	TRBJ2-1	15	TGTGCCAGCTCACAACCTACTAGCCAATACAATGAGCAGTTCTTC	CASSQPTSQYNEQFF
NA	NA	TRBV6-5	TRBJ1-5	13	TGTGCCAGCAGTATGGGGGGCAATCAGCCCCAGCATTTT	CASSMGGNQPQHF
NA	NA	TRBV4-1	TRBJ2-7	15	TGCGCCAGCAGCCAAGATCCCGGGAGAACTTACGAGCAGTACTTC	CASSQDPGRTYEQYF
NA	NA	TRBV15	TRBJ1-5	16	TGTGCCACCAGCAGAACCGAAGAGGGGGGGAGTCAGCCCCAGCATTTT	CATSRTEEGGSQPQHF
TRBD2	NA	TRBV7-6	TRBJ2-1	17	TGTGCCAGCAGCTCCTCTTATGGCGGGAGCTCCTACAATGAGCAGTTCTTC	CASSSSYGGSSYNEQFF
NA	NA	TRBV9	TRBJ2-1	12	TGTGCCAGCAGCGCCTCCTTAGACGAGCAGTTCTTC	CASSASLDEQFF
NA	NA	TRBV11-2	TRBJ2-7	13	TGTGCCAGCAGCTTAGCCCCGGACTACGAGCAGTACTTC	CASSLAPDYEQYF
NA	NA	TRBV27	TRBJ2-3	15	TGTGCCAGCAGTTTAAGCCCCCTGAGGAGGGATACGCAGTATTTT	CASSLSPLRRDTQYF
NA	NA	TRBV6-5	TRBJ1-1	15	TGTGCCAGCAGTTACTCCGAGAGCATGAACACTGAAGCTTTCTTT	CASSYSESMNTEAFF
TRBD2	NA	TRBV27	TRBJ2-7	15	TGTGCCAGCAGTTTATCTACTAGCGGAGCCTACGAGCAGTACTTC	CASSLSTSGAYEQYF
NA	NA	TRBV5-1	TRBJ2-2	14	TGCGCCAGCAGCGCGGAACAGGGAACCGGGGAGCTGTTTTTT	CASSAEQGTGELFF
TRBD2	NA	TRBV10-3	TRBJ2-3	16	TGTGCCATCAGTGGAGCTAGCGGGATTGATACAGATACGCAGTATTTT	CAISGASGIDTDTQYF
NA	NA	TRBV4-1	TRBJ1-4	15	TGCGCCAGCAGCCCGCTCGCGGGGAGCACTGAAAAACTGTTTTTT	CASSPLAGSTEKLFF
NA	NA	TRBV18	TRBJ1-5	16	TGTGCCAGCTCACCAGGGCGGGGTTATAGCAATCAGCCCCAGCATTTT	CASSPGRGYSNQPQHF
TRBD1	NA	TRBV28	TRBJ1-5	15	TGTGCCAGCAGTCCCCGGACAGGGGGGAATCAGCCCCAGCATTTT	CASSPRTGGNQPQHF
NA	NA	TRBV28	TRBJ1-2	13	TGTGCCAGCAGTCTACGGACGGTTTATGGCTACACCTTC	CASSLRTVYGYTF
TRBD1	NA	TRBV9	TRBJ2-7	17	TGTGCCAGCAGCGTAGAGGGAGACAGGGGATGGGCGTACGAGCAGTACTTC	CASSVEGDRGWAYEQYF
NA	NA	TRBV7-3	TRBJ2-3	15	TGTGCCAGCAGCTTTGGGTCCGGGAACACAGATACGCAGTATTTT	CASSFGSGNTDTQYF
NA	NA	TRBV5-3	TRBJ1-5	18	TGTGCCAGAAGCTTCCACCCCCCCGGGAGAATCGGCAATCAGCCCCAGCATTTT	CARSFHPPGRIGNQPQHF
NA	NA	TRBV28	TRBJ2-7	15	TGTGCCACCATGCTCGAGGCAGGACTCTCCTACGAGCAGTACTTC	CATMLEAGLSYEQYF
NA	NA	TRBV18	TRBJ2-7	15	TGTGCCAGCTCACCACAGGGTTCAAGCTCCTACGAGCAGTACTTC	CASSPQGSSSYEQYF
NA	NA	TRBV5-4	TRBJ2-3	13	TGTGCCAGCAGCTTGGACTTACCAGATACGCAGTATTTT	CASSLDLPDTQYF
TRBD2	NA	TRBV6-1	TRBJ2-5	15	TGTGCCAGCCGAGAGCGGGAGTGGGGTCGAGAGACCCAGTACTTC	CASREREWGRETQYF